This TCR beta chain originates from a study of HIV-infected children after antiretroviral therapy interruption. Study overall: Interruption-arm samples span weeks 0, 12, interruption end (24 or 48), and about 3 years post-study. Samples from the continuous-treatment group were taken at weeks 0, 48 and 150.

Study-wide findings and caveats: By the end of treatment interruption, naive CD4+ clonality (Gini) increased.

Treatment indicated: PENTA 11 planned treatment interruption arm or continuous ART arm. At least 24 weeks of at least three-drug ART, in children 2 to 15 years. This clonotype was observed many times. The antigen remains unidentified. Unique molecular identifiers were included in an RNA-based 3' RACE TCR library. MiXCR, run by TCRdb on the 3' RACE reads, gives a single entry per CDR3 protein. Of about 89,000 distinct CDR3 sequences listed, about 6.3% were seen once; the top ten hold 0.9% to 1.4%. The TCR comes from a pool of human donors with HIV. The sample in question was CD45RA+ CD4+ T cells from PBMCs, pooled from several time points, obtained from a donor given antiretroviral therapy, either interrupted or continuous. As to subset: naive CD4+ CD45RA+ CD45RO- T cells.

The CDR3 bases are TGCAGCGTGGGACAGAGCCGAGTGGACACCGGGGAGCTGTTTTTT. Protein sequence: CSVGQSRVDTGELFF. The chain joins TRBV29-1 to TRBJ2-2, with TRBD1 matching over 7 bases. The CDR3 has 15 residues. Trimming removed 6 bases from V and 3 bases from J; junction bases left unmatched: 10. Germline values: CDR1 SQVTM, CDR2 ANQGSEA.